This T cell receptor beta chain derives from a study of T cell responses to AZD1222 COVID-19 vaccine. In the case of this clone: Its matching antigen is unknown.

The table came from immunoSEQ multiplex PCR; TCRdb's copy has only in-frame clones and leaves some out. The sample comprises around 94,000 clones, 85% of which are singletons, and roughly 4.3% rests with the top ten. V was trimmed by 6 bases and J by 0 bases, leaving 11 bases between them. CDR3 length equals 14 residues. The germline V gene has CDR1 LGHDT and CDR2 YNNKEL (reference sequence). General study findings and limits: Spike-specific TCR breadth and depth both grew after two AZD1222 doses.

The material sequenced was peripheral blood, taken 28 days after the second AZD1222 dose. The V call is TRBV3-1 (or the pseudogene TRBV3-2), the J call TRBJ1-1; D unclear. This TCR was recovered from an adult who received the AZD1222 COVID-19 vaccine. CDR3 sequence reads: CASRLGAMNTEAFF. The CDR3 DNA sequence: TGTGCCAGCAGACTAGGAGCTATGAACACTGAAGCTTTCTTT.